The clone carrying this TCR beta chain showed up just once. TCRdb's copy holds only in-frame clones and misses some; the assay was immunoSEQ multiplex PCR. The repertoire holds roughly 200,000 clones, about 88% seen once, with 5% to 6.5% in the top ten. The sample originates from a study of blood T cell repertoires in COVID-19. Sample: peripheral blood. The receptor was isolated from a man aged 35 to 55 with active or convalescent COVID-19.

The CDR3 is CASTRTQGVGQPQHF. The CDR3 DNA sequence: TGTGCCAGCACAAGAACCCAGGGGGTCGGGCAGCCCCAGCATTTT. The V gene is TRBV28, the J gene TRBJ1-5, with 7 bases that match TRBD1. This CDR3 has 15 residues. Germline V gene sequence: CDR1 MDHEN, CDR2 SYDVKM. Unmatched junction bases numbered 13, after V lost 7 bases and J lost 7 bases.